This T cell receptor (beta chain) was documented in a study of blood T cell repertoires in COVID-19. Study-level information: T cells, B-cell-depleted T cells, or PBMCs supplied cDNA or gDNA.

Between the trimmed V and J ends, which lost 7 bases and 0 bases, there was a span of 16 bases. This CDR3 has 17 amino acids. Germline assignment: CDR1 MNHEY and CDR2 SMNVEV (reference sequence). Assay: immunoSEQ multiplex PCR; the TCRdb copy retains only in-frame clones and omits some. Of more than 300,000 clones in the sample, around 84% were seen once. Participants' reported clinical history set cohort assignment. Two negative PCRs, clearance, or symptom resolution were required of recovered Cohort 3 donors. Sequenced: PBMCs or T cells enriched from blood (not recorded which). The chain combines TRBV27 with TRBJ1-6; D gene unclear. The receptor was isolated from a woman aged 18-35 years who had recovered from COVID-19. The CDR3 DNA reads as TGTGCCAGCATGTCGAAAATCGTGAGCTCCTATAATTCACCCCTCCACTTT. It yields the protein CASMSKIVSSYNSPLHF.